One sample yielded the 7 T cell receptor beta chains listed below, sequenced in a study of T cells in localized non-small cell lung cancer. Measured with immunoSEQ multiplex PCR; TCRdb has only the in-frame clones, and not every one. The profile covers 1,500 to 2,000 clones, with 27% appearing a single time and 15% taken by the ten largest. This material consisted of lung tumor tissue, taken before any cancer treatment. These receptors all come from a woman aged 35 to 75 with stage I lung adenocarcinoma.

This chain uses TRBV6-8 with TRBJ2-7; 9 bases are a match to TRBD1. Germline V CDR1 and CDR2: MNHGY, SAAAGT. The CDR3 contains 16 residues. The V and J ends lost 2 bases and 5 bases, in that order; junction bases with no gene match: 10. Here the CDR3 reads CASSYPFGQGRHEQYF. CDR3 nucleotide sequence: TGTGCCAGCAGTTACCCCTTCGGACAGGGGCGACACGAGCAGTACTTC.

CDR3 coding DNA: TGTGCCATCAGTGAGGACAGGGAGGGCCCGGGCTACACCTTC. Protein: CAISEDREGPGYTF. This chain links TRBV10-3 with TRBJ1-2, with 7 bases matching TRBD1. After removal of 2 bases from V and 8 bases from J, the junction contained 8 bases not matched to a gene. Germline CDR1 and CDR2: ENHRY and SYGVKD. CDR3 length equals 14 residues.

A few counts support this clone. The chain couples TRBV6-8 to TRBJ1-1, with 8 positions matching TRBD1. Germline V gene data show CDR1 as MNHGY and CDR2 as SAAAGT. This CDR3 contains 13 residues. V shed 7 bases, J shed 3 bases, and the junction held 4 bases outside the gene matches. The CDR3 DNA reads as TGTGCCAGCACCCCGGACAGGGACACTGAAGCTTTCTTT. Protein sequence: CASTPDRDTEAFF.

This clone is classed as medium-sized (0.01 to 0.1%). The chain joins TRBV6-8 to TRBJ1-1, with D possibly TRBD1 on 6 matching bases. The CDR3 covers 14 residues. Trimming took off 1 base at V and 4 bases at J, with 10 bases between the two ends. Germline values: CDR1 MNHGY, CDR2 SAAAGT. CDR3 in DNA: TGTGCCAGCAGTTACTGGGGAGGGGGCACTGAAGCTTTCTTT. This sequence encodes CASSYWGGGTEAFF.

The chain employs TRBV11-3 and TRBJ2-7; D gene unclear. Germline CDR1 reads SGHNT; CDR2 reads YENEEA. V gave up 6 bases and J gave up 0 bases, with 12 bases separating them. The CDR3 has 14 amino acids. The CDR3 nucleotides read TGTGCCAGCAGACAAACTCCGAGCTCCTACGAGCAGTACTTC. This gives the protein CASRQTPSSYEQYF.

This chain connects TRBV19 to TRBJ1-2, with D possibly being TRBD1 (6 bases). Trimming pared 7 bases from V and 6 bases from J, leaving 15 bases between. This CDR3 has 13 residues. Germline lookup yields CDR1 LNHDA and CDR2 SQIVND (reference sequence). In DNA form, the CDR3 reads TGTGCCAGTAAGGACAGTAGGATGGATGGCTACACCTTC. Translated, it gives CASKDSRMDGYTF.

The V and J genes are TRBV11-3 and TRBJ2-7; 8 positions agree with TRBD1. V gave up 5 bases and J gave up 1 base; unmatched junction bases: 4. The germline V gene encodes CDR1 SGHNT and CDR2 YENEEA. The CDR3 loop spans 14 amino acids. The CDR3 reads CASSTGTGSYEQYF. CDR3 coding DNA: TGTGCCAGCAGCACCGGGACAGGTTCCTACGAGCAGTACTTC.